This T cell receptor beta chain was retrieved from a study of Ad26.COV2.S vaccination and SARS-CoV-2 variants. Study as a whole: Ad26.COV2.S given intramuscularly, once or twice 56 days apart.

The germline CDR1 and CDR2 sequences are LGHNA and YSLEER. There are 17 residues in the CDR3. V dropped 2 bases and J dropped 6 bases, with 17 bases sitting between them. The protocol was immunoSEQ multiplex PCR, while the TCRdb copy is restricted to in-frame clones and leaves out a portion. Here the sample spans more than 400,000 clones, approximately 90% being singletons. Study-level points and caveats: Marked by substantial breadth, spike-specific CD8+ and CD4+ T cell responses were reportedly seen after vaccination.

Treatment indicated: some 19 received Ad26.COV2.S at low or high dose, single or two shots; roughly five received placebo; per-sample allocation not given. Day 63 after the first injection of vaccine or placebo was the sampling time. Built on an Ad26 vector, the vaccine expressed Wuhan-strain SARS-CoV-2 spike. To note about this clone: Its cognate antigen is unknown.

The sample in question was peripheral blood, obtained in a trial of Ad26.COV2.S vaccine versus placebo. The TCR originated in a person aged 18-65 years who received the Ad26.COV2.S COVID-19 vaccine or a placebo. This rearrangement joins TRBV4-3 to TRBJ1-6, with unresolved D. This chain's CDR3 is CASSQRIIQQSNSPLHF. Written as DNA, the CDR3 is TGCGCCAGCAGCCAAAGGATAATACAGCAGTCTAATTCACCCCTCCACTTT.